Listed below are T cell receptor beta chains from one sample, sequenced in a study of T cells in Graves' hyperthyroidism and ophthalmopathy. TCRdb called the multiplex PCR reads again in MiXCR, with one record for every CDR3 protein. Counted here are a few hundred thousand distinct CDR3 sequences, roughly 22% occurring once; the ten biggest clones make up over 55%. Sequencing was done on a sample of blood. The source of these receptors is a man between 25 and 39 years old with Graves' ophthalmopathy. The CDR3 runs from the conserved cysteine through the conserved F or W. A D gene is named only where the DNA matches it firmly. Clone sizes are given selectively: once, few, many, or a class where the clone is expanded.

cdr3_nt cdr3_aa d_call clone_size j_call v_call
TGTGCCAGCAGCACCCCGGGACGCATGAACACTGAAGCTTTCTTT CASSTPGRMNTEAFF . many TRBJ1-1 TRBV28
TGTGCCAGCAGTTTAAGGAGGAACAATCAGCCCCAGCATTTT CASSLRRNNQPQHF . . TRBJ1-5 TRBV27
TGTGCCAGCAGCCCCCGGGCGGGACTAGACTACAATGAGCAGTTCTTC CASSPRAGLDYNEQFF TRBD2 many TRBJ2-1 TRBV5-5
TGTGCCTGGAGTGTACAGGGCCGCGGGTGGACCCAGTACTTC CAWSVQGRGWTQYF . many TRBJ2-5 TRBV30
TGTGCCAGCAGCTTGGCCTCCAGCGGGAGGTCGTACGAGCAGTACTTC CASSLASSGRSYEQYF TRBD2 once TRBJ2-7 TRBV5-5
TGTGCCAGTAGTACTTCCGGGACAGGGCGTCCTAGGAACACTGAAGCTTTCTTT CASSTSGTGRPRNTEAFF TRBD1 . TRBJ1-1 TRBV19
TGTGCCACCGGTGGGGCTAGTGGTTTAGGGTATGAGCAGTTCTTC CATGGASGLGYEQFF . few TRBJ2-1 TRBV15
TGCAGTGCTAGAGCGGGGGCCGCCGCCTTCTCCTACGAGCAGTACTTC CSARAGAAAFSYEQYF . few TRBJ2-7 TRBV20-1
TGTGCCAGCAGCGAGCTAGCGGGAGGGGCCCAGTACTTC CASSELAGGAQYF TRBD2 many TRBJ2-5 TRBV11-2
TGTGCCAGCAGCTTAGGGACTAGCAGAGAGTACAATGAGCAGTTCTTC CASSLGTSREYNEQFF TRBD2 . TRBJ2-1 TRBV7-2
TGTGCCAGCTCCGGACCCATGAACACTGAAGCTTTCTTT CASSGPMNTEAFF . . TRBJ1-1 TRBV28
TGTGCCAGCAGCTTAACTGGGACTAGCGCGGAGACCCAGTACTTC CASSLTGTSAETQYF TRBD2 . TRBJ2-5 TRBV7-9
TGTGCCAGCAGCCTAGTGCGGCTAGCGGGGAGGGGCACCGGGGAGCTGTTTTTT CASSLVRLAGRGTGELFF TRBD2 once TRBJ2-2 TRBV28
TGTGCCAGCAGCCAAGAGTCATCAGCGGAGCAAGAGACCCAGTACTTC CASSQESSAEQETQYF . . TRBJ2-5 TRBV11-3
TGTGCCAGCAGCTTATCTTGGACTAGCGGGAGTAGCACCGGGGAGCTGTTTTTT CASSLSWTSGSSTGELFF TRBD2 few TRBJ2-2 TRBV7-9
TGTGCCAGCAGCGTAAAGGGTTCGAGGGATAACTCTGGAAACACCATATATTTT CASSVKGSRDNSGNTIYF . many TRBJ1-3 TRBV9
TGTGCCAGCAGCCCTTTTCGGGCTAGCGGGATAACTACCGGGGAGCTGTTTTTT CASSPFRASGITTGELFF TRBD2 . TRBJ2-2 TRBV7-3
TGCGCCAGCAGTGATGGTAGCGGAGTGGGTACGGATACGCAGTATTTT CASSDGSGVGTDTQYF . . TRBJ2-3 TRBV10-1